This T cell receptor beta chain was documented in a study of blood T cell repertoires in COVID-19 (dated by TCRdb to between 2020 and 2021). In terms of the full investigation: The collaborator samples originated in the United States, Italy and Spain and spanned the acute and convalescent phases of COVID-19. The prospective study material was composed of cDNA or gDNA derived from T cells, B-cell-depleted T cells, or PBMCs. Subjects who had been exposed to COVID-19, were actively infected with it, or had recovered from it provided the deeply sampled blood TCRbeta repertoires that made up the dataset. The repertoires were released in a freely available public database meant as a resource for research on the immune response to SARS-CoV-2. Samples came from the ongoing ImmuneRACE study (first 160 participants) plus 1,254 subjects from 6 global collaborators. The sample metadata nearly always contained a de-identified subject ID, COVID-19 status, age in years and sex. HLA class I and class II types, where available, came from metadata supplied by the sample provider rather than from assay-based typing.

The study at large found these results: How much clinical and demographic metadata was included differed by source and by participant, and the metadata was provided uncurated.

Each collaborating institution followed its own protocols to collect whole blood in K2EDTA tubes. Collaborator samples were shipped for TCRbeta analysis as frozen whole blood, isolated PBMCs, or DNA extracted from either sample type. Spanning cysteine to phenylalanine, the CDR3 consists of 17 amino acids. Just CDR3 DNA is preserved here, 51 bases in frame from base 1. V is clipped by 2 bases and J by 7 bases, and the sequence between their germline boundaries is 21 bases long. CDR1 is given as SGHNT and CDR2 as YENEEA, both from the germline V gene. Points on this clone: The target of this receptor is not known. Base-call qualities are not available, and no considerably larger clone is one nucleotide away.

The immunoSEQ Assay, a bias-controlled multiplex PCR, was used to amplify TCRbeta CDR3 regions from genomic DNA. Processing in the source paper ran as follows. The number of nucleated cells in each sample was estimated from the amplification of reference gene primers within the assay. To quantify the absolute abundance of each unique TCRbeta CDR3 rearrangement, sequence reads were collapsed and filtered. For each sample, productive Simpson clonality was calculated by taking the square root of Simpson's diversity index across productive rearrangements. Sourced from immuneACCESS, this table was stored by TCRdb with only in-frame sequences that have V and J called. A share of the clones is absent; for the studies checked, an unresolved V gene accounts for under half, and the remainder has no known explanation. Clonal size and the V and J genes are those of that table, whereas D and trimming came from the DNA. The sample records some 65,000 clones, approximately 80% of which are singletons. Jointly, the top ten make up 5.5% of the sample.

Sequencing was carried out using peripheral blood. Here the chain combines TRBV11-3 and TRBJ2-1, and TRBD2 may be the D gene, going by 6 matching bases. This clonotype was obtained from a woman aged 70-85 years with acute or convalescent COVID-19. The nucleotide sequence reads as follows: TGTGCCAGCAGCTTATCTCGGGCTAGCGCTTTCGGAAATGAGCAGTTCTTC. It specifies CASSLSRASAFGNEQFF.